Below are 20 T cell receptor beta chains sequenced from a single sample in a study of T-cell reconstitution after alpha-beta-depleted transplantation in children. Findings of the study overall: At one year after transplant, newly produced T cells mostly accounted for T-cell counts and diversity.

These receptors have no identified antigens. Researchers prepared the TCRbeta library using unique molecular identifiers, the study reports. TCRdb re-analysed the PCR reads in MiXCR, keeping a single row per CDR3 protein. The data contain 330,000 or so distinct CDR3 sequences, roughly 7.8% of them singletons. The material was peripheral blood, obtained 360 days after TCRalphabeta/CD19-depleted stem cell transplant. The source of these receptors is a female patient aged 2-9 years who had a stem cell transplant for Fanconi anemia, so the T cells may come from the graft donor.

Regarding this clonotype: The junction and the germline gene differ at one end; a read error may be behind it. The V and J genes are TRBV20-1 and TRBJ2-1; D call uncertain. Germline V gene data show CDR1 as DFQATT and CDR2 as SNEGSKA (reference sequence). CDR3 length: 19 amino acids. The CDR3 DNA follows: TGCAGTGGTAGAGATCCGGGTAGACTCGGTGATTTGGAGCACAATGAGCAGTTCTTC. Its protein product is CSGRDPGRLGDLEHNEQFF.

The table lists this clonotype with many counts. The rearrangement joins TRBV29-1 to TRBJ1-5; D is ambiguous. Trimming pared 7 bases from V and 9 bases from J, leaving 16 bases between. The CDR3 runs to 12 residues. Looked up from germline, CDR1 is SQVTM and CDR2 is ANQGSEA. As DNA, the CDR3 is TGCAGCGCACGGGTCCCTCCGGGGCCCCAGCATTTT. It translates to CSARVPPGPQHF. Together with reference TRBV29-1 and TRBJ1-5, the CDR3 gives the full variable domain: SAVISQKPSRDICQRGTSLTIQCQVDSQVTMMFWYRQQPGQSLTLIATANQGSEATYESGFVIDKFPISRPNLTFSTLTVSNMSPEDSSIYLCSARVPPGPQHFGDGTRLSIL.

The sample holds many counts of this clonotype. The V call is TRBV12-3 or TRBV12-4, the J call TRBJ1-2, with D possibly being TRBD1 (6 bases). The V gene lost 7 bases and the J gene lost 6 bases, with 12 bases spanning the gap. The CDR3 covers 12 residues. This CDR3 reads CASTKGGDGYTF. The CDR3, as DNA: TGTGCCAGCACCAAGGGGGGAGATGGCTACACCTTC.

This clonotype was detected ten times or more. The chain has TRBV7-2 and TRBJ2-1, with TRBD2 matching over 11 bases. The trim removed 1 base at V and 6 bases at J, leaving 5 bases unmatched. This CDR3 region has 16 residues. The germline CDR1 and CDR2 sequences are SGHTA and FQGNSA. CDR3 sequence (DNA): TGTGCCAGCAGCTTAGTCGGGACTAGCGGTGGCAATGAGCAGTTCTTC. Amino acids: CASSLVGTSGGNEQFF.

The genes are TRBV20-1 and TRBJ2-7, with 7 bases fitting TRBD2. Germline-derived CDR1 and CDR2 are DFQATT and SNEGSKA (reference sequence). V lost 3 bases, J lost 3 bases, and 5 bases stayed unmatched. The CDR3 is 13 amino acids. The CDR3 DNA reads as TGCAGTGCTAGTGTTGGGGGGGTCTACGAGCAGTACTTC. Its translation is CSASVGGVYEQYF.

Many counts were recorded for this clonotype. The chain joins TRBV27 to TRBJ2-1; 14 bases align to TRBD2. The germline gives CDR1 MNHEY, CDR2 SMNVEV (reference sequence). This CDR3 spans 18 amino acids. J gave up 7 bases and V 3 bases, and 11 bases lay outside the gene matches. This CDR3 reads CASSFHGLAGGRGNEQFF. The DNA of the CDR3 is TGTGCCAGCAGTTTCCACGGACTAGCGGGAGGACGGGGAAATGAGCAGTTCTTC.

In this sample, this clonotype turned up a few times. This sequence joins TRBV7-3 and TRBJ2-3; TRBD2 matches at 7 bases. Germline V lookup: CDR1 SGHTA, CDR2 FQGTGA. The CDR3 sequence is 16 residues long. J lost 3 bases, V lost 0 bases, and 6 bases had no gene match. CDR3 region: CASSLTGGRVTDTQYF. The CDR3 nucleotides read TGTGCCAGCAGCTTAACCGGGGGGAGGGTGACAGATACGCAGTATTTT.

The CDR3 region is CASSEYWESTEAFF. In nucleotides, the CDR3 is TGTGCCAGCAGTGAATACTGGGAATCCACTGAAGCTTTCTTT. The rearrangement joins TRBV25-1 to TRBJ1-1; D unresolved. CDR1 MGHDK and CDR2 SYGVNS come from the germline V gene. The CDR3 is 14 residues long. With 0 bases removed from V and 4 bases from J, the gap between germline ends came to 9 bases.

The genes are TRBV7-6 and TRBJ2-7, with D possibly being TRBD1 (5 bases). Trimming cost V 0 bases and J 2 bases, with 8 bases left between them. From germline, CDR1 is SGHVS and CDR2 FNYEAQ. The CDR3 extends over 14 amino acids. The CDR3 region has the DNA TGTGCCAGCAGCTTAGCACAGGATCCCTACGAGCAGTACTTC. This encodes CASSLAQDPYEQYF.

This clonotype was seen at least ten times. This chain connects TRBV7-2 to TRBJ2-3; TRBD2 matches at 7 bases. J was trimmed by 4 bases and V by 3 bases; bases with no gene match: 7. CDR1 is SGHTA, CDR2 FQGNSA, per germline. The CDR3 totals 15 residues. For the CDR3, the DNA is TGTGCCAGCAGCTTGGACGGGAGCGGGGCAGATACGCAGTATTTT. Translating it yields CASSLDGSGADTQYF.

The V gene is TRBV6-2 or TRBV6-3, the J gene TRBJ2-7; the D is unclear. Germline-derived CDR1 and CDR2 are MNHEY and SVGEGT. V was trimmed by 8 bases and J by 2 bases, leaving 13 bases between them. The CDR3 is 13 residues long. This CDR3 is CASCAGFAYEQYF. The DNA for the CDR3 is TGTGCCAGCTGTGCCGGGTTTGCCTACGAGCAGTACTTC.

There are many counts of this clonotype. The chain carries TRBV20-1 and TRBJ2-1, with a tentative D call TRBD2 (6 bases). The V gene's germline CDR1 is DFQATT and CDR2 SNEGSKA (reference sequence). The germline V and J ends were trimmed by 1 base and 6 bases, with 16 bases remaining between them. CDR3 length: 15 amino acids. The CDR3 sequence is CSARAPRDLGNEQFF. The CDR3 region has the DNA TGCAGTGCTAGAGCCCCCCGGGACTTGGGCAATGAGCAGTTCTTC.

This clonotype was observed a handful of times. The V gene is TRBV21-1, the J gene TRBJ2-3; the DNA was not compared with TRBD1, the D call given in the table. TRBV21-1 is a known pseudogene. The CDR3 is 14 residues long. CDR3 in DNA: TGTGCCAGCAGCCCGCCCCCGGTTACAGATACGCAGTATTTT. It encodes CASSPPPVTDTQYF.

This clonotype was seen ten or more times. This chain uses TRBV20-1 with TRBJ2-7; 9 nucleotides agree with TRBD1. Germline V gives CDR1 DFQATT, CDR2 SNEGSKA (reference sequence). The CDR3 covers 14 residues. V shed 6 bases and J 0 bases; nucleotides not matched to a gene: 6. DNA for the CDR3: TGCAGTGCCAAAGACAGGGGGAGCTCCTACGAGCAGTACGTC. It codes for CSAKDRGSSYEQYV.

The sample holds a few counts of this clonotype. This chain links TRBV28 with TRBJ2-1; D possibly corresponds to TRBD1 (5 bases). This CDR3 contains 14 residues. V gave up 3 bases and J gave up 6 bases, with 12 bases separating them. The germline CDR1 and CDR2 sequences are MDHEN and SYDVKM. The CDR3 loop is CASSLGQGLNEQFF. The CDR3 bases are TGTGCCAGCAGTTTGGGGCAGGGTCTCAATGAGCAGTTCTTC.

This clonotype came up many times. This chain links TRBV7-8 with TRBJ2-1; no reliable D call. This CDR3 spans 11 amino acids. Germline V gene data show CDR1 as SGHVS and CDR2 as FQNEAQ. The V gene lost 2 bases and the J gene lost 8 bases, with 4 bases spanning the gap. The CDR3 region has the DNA TGTGCCAGCAGCTTACGCTATGAGCAGTTCTTC. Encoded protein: CASSLRYEQFF.

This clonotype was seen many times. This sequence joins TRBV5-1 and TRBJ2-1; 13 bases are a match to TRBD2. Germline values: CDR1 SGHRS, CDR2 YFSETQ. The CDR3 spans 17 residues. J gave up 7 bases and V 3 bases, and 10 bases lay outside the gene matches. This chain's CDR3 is CASSWGTSGNTLNEQFF. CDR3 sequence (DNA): TGCGCCAGCAGCTGGGGGACTAGCGGGAACACACTTAATGAGCAGTTCTTC.

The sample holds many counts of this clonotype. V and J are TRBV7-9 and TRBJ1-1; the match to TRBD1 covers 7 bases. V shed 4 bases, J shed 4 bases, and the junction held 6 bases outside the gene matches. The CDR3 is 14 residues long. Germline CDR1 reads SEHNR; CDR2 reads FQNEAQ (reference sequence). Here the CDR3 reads CASSWQGVLTEAFF. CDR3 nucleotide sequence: TGTGCCAGCAGCTGGCAGGGGGTACTCACTGAAGCTTTCTTT.

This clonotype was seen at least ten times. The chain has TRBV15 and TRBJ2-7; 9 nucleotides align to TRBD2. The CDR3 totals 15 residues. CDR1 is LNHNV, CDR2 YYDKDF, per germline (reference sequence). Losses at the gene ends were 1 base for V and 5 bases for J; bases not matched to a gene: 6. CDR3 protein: CATSRADSGSHEQYF. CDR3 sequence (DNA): TGTGCCACCAGCAGAGCGGATAGCGGGAGTCACGAGCAGTACTTC.

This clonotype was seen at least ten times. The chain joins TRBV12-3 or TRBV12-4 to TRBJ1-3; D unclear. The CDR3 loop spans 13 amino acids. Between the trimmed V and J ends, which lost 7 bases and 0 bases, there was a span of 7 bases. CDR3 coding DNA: TGTGCCAGCATTTCAAGCTCTGGAAACACCATATATTTT. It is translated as CASISSSGNTIYF.